One and the same sample provided the 16 T cell receptor beta chains below, sequenced in a study of PD-1 blockade in classical Hodgkin lymphoma (dated by TCRdb to the early 2020s). The time point label for this specimen denotes: cycle 4 day 1 (C4D1), after five to seven weeks of nivolumab. Every trial patient had relapsed following autologous stem cell transplantation, and prior brentuximab vedotin exposure was what differed among cohorts A, B and C. The library came from the immunoSEQ multiplex PCR assay. The table comes from immuneACCESS by way of TCRdb, which keeps in-frame sequences with V and J called. Part of the clones is missing from these tables; in studies checked, under half for an unresolved V gene and the rest for unknown reasons. The sample records roughly 100,000 clones, about nine tenths of which are singletons. Of the sample, roughly 19% falls within the top ten clones. This specimen consisted of peripheral blood mononuclear cells (PBMCs), obtained before the fourth cycle of nivolumab. The receptors were sampled from a human donor with classical Hodgkin lymphoma.

The rearrangement uses TRBV18 and TRBJ1-4, with TRBD1 matching over 12 bases. The CDR3 length is 14 residues. V lost 5 bases, J lost 7 bases, and 2 bases stayed unmatched. Germline lookup yields CDR1 KGHSH and CDR2 LQKENI. This chain's CDR3 is CASSSGQGAEKLFF. Here the CDR3 DNA reads TGTGCCAGCTCATCGGGACAGGGGGCTGAAAAACTGTTTTTT.

The gene calls are TRBV2 and TRBJ2-7; no definite D call. V was pared by 4 bases and J by 0 bases, with 19 bases between. Germline-derived CDR1 and CDR2 are SNHLY and FYNNEI. This CDR3 is built from 17 residues. The CDR3 DNA follows: TGTGCCAGCAGTGTAATCCCACCTCGGGCCTTCTCCTACGAGCAGTACTTC. Its protein is CASSVIPPRAFSYEQYF.

CDR3 in amino acids: CASSLSSGRHEQYF. The CDR3, as DNA: TGTGCCAGCAGCTTGTCTAGCGGGAGACACGAGCAGTACTTC. This chain uses TRBV11-2 with TRBJ2-7; 10 bases are shared with TRBD2. The CDR3 totals 14 residues. Germline-derived CDR1 and CDR2 are SGHAT and FQNNGV. Germline trimming cut 3 bases from V and 5 bases from J; bases unmatched to any gene: 4. Based on the CDR3 plus reference TRBV11-2 and TRBJ2-7, the full variable domain is EAGVAQSPRYKIIEKRQSVAFWCNPISGHATLYWYQQILGQGPKLLIQFQNNGVVDDSQLPKDRFSAERLKGVDSTLKIQPAKLEDSAVYLCASSLSSGRHEQYFGPGTRLTVT.

V usage is TRBV30 and J usage is TRBJ2-1; D tentatively reads TRBD1 or TRBD2 (5 bases each). The CDR3 runs 12 residues. Looked up from germline, CDR1 is GTSNPN and CDR2 is SVGIG (reference sequence). Trimming left V 3 bases short and J 6 bases short, with 9 bases between. The CDR3 region is CAWSRGSNEQFF. CDR3 bases: TGTGCCTGGAGCCGGGGCTCCAATGAGCAGTTCTTC.

CDR3 in DNA: TGTGCCTGGAGTGCCCTAGCGGCCTACACAGATACGCAGTATTTT. This encodes CAWSALAAYTDTQYF. The chain is built from TRBV30 and TRBJ2-3, with 7 bases identical to TRBD2. CDR3 length: 15 residues. J gave up 2 bases and V 1 base, and 6 bases lay outside the gene matches. Germline-derived CDR1 and CDR2 are GTSNPN and SVGIG (reference sequence). Filled out from reference TRBV30 and TRBJ2-3, the complete variable domain reads SQTIHQWPATLVQPVGSPLSLECTVEGTSNPNLYWYRQAAGRGLQLLFYSVGIGQISSEVPQNLSASRPQDRQFILSSKKLLLSDSGFYLCAWSALAAYTDTQYFGPGTRLTVL.

This clone appeared once. J is TRBJ1-2 and V is TRBV2, with 8 bases matching TRBD1. The trim removed 6 bases at V and 3 bases at J, leaving 21 bases unmatched. The CDR3 runs to 19 residues. Looked up from germline, CDR1 is SNHLY and CDR2 is FYNNEI. CDR3 coding DNA: TGTGCCAGCAGGCGCACCAAGGGACAGGTCCATAGGGAGGACTATGGCTACACCTTC. Protein sequence: CASRRTKGQVHREDYGYTF.

This chain links TRBV5-1 with TRBJ2-7; 7 bases map to TRBD2. The CDR3 is 16 residues long. Per germline, CDR1 SGHRS and CDR2 YFSETQ. Germline trimming cut 3 bases from V and 0 bases from J; bases unmatched to any gene: 9. In DNA form, the CDR3 reads TGCGCCAGCAGCTGGGCAGGACTAGGGAGCTCCTACGAGCAGTACTTC. Translation: CASSWAGLGSSYEQYF. The variable domain in full, completed from reference TRBV5-1 and TRBJ2-7, reads KAGVTQTPRYLIKTRGQQVTLSCSPISGHRSVSWYQQTPGQGLQFLFEYFSETQRNKGNFPGRFSGRQFSNSRSEMNVSTLELGDSALYLCASSWAGLGSSYEQYFGPGTRLTVT.

V usage is TRBV2 and J usage is TRBJ2-1; D possibly corresponds to TRBD1 (5 bases). Trimming left V 4 bases short and J 2 bases short, with 9 bases between. This CDR3 has 14 amino acids. Germline values: CDR1 SNHLY, CDR2 FYNNEI. CDR3 protein: CASSGTSPYNEQFF. The CDR3 DNA sequence: TGTGCCAGCAGTGGGACATCACCCTACAATGAGCAGTTCTTC.

The V call is TRBV12-5, the J call TRBJ2-7; TRBD1 might be the D (6 bases). Trimming removed 5 bases at V and 1 base at J, with 15 bases between. In germline, CDR1 is LGHNT, CDR2 FRNRAP. The CDR3 contains 15 residues. The CDR3 DNA reads TGTGCTAGTGGTAAAACAGGGTCGGGTTCCTACGAGCAGTACTTC. It codes for CASGKTGSGSYEQYF.

The V and J genes are TRBV29-1 and TRBJ2-3; possibly TRBD1 or TRBD2 for D (5 bases each). This CDR3 has 15 residues. Trimming cost V 5 bases and J 1 base, with 16 bases left between them. Germline CDR1 reads SQVTM; CDR2 reads ANQGSEA. DNA for the CDR3: TGCAGCGTTTCTATAGGGAGAGGGGGCACAGATACGCAGTATTTT. This codes for CSVSIGRGGTDTQYF.

The chain combines TRBV18 with TRBJ1-5; D remains unclear. The V gene lost 2 bases and the J gene lost 4 bases, with 3 bases spanning the gap. Germline CDR1 is KGHSH and CDR2 is LQKENI. This CDR3 spans 12 amino acids. The CDR3 nucleotides read TGTGCCAGCTCACCAGGGAATCAGCCCCAGCATTTT. This encodes CASSPGNQPQHF.

The chain carries TRBV7-9 and TRBJ2-7; D gene ambiguous. Germline loops: CDR1 SEHNR, CDR2 FQNEAQ (reference sequence). Trimming pared 3 bases from V and 10 bases from J, leaving 16 bases between. This CDR3 region has 13 residues. CDR3 in amino acids: CASSFRRLDEQYF. Here the CDR3 DNA reads TGTGCCAGCAGCTTTCGACGGTTGGATGAACAGTACTTC.

The V call is TRBV4-1, the J call TRBJ2-7, with 10 nucleotides matching TRBD1. The ends lost 4 bases at V and 4 bases at J; junction bases unmatched: 7. CDR3 length: 15 residues. The V gene's germline CDR1 is MGHRA and CDR2 YSYEKL. CDR3 region: CASSPPGQGLYEQYF. The CDR3 bases are TGCGCCAGCAGCCCGCCGGGACAGGGGTTGTACGAGCAGTACTTC.

The chain has TRBV20-1 and TRBJ2-3; no clear D. This CDR3 has 10 amino acids. Between the trimmed V and J ends, which lost 3 bases and 8 bases, there was a span of 6 bases. Germline loops: CDR1 DFQATT, CDR2 SNEGSKA (reference sequence). The CDR3 protein is CSASGSTQYF. The DNA of the CDR3 is TGCAGTGCTAGTGGGTCTACGCAGTATTTT.

The gene calls are TRBV5-6 and TRBJ2-4; D is unclear. This CDR3 has 11 amino acids. From germline, CDR1 is SGHDT and CDR2 YYEEEE. Trimming shortened V by 2 bases and J by 6 bases, and 3 bases separated the two germline ends. CDR3 in DNA: TGTGCCAGCAGCTTAGGAAACATTCAGTACTTC. Protein product: CASSLGNIQYF.

This clone appeared a single time. The J gene is TRBJ2-2, the V gene TRBV6-6, with 10 bases that match TRBD2. Germline V CDR1 and CDR2: MNHNY, SVGAGI (reference sequence). The CDR3 spans 16 residues. V shed 3 bases, J shed 4 bases, and the junction held 5 bases outside the gene matches. As DNA, the CDR3 is TGTGCCAGCAGTTATGGACTAGCGGTAATCACCGGGGAGCTGTTTTTT. Protein product: CASSYGLAVITGELFF.